These 29 T cell receptor beta chains were sequenced from one sample in a study of OX40 agonist ivuxolimab in advanced cancers. TCRdb's copy holds only in-frame clones and misses some; the assay was immunoSEQ multiplex PCR. Here the sample spans fewer than 70,000 clones, more than 75% being singletons. The source material was CD4+ or CD8+ T cells sorted from blood, sampled in a trial of the OX40 agonist ivuxolimab. The receptor source for this set is an adult with an advanced solid tumor such as melanoma, head and neck, liver or kidney cancer.

The gene calls are TRBV7-2 and TRBJ2-1; no definite D call. The CDR3 covers 11 residues. Germline CDR1 is SGHTA and CDR2 is FQGNSA. V was cut by 4 bases and J by 9 bases, with 7 bases left in between. The CDR3 reads CASSSQVEQFF. CDR3 DNA: TGTGCCAGCAGCTCCCAAGTTGAGCAGTTCTTC. The whole variable domain, remainder taken from reference TRBV7-2 and TRBJ2-1, is GAGVSQSPSNKVTEKGKDVELRCDPISGHTALYWYRQSLGQGLEFLIYFQGNSAPDKSGLPSDRFSAERTGGSVSTLTIQRTQQEDSAVYLCASSSQVEQFFGPGTRLTVL.

The chain recombines TRBV5-1 with TRBJ2-3; maybe TRBD1 (6 bases). The CDR3 totals 15 residues. Germline values: CDR1 SGHRS, CDR2 YFSETQ. Trimming shortened V by 2 bases and J by 6 bases, and 16 bases separated the two germline ends. CDR3 bases: TGCGCCAGCAGCTTTCAGGGGCGCGAGTCGGATACGCAGTATTTT. Protein sequence: CASSFQGRESDTQYF.

The rearrangement links TRBV25-1 to TRBJ1-5, with D perhaps matching TRBD1 (6 bases). The CDR3 totals 13 residues. The ends were cut back, 7 bases at V and 5 bases at J, with 12 bases in the middle. Germline lookup yields CDR1 MGHDK and CDR2 SYGVNS. The CDR3 spells CASIGGGDQPQHF. In nucleotides, the CDR3 is TGTGCCAGCATAGGGGGGGGCGATCAGCCCCAGCATTTT.

The chain recombines TRBV4-1 with TRBJ2-7; the D gene is possibly TRBD2 (5 bases). Germline loops: CDR1 MGHRA, CDR2 YSYEKL. Trimming cost V 2 bases and J 2 bases, with 7 bases left between them. This CDR3 comprises 13 residues. The CDR3 loop reads CASSQQEAYEQYF. CDR3 coding DNA: TGCGCCAGCAGCCAACAGGAGGCCTACGAGCAGTACTTC.

CDR3 sequence: CASSLNGGRETQYF. CDR3 sequence (DNA): TGTGCCAGCAGCTTGAACGGGGGCCGGGAGACCCAGTACTTC. This chain connects TRBV5-4 to TRBJ2-5; possibly TRBD1 or TRBD2 for D (6 bases each). Germline V lookup: CDR1 SGHNT, CDR2 YYREEE (reference sequence). The CDR3 is 14 amino acids. The V gene lost 1 base and the J gene lost 5 bases, with 12 bases spanning the gap.

This sequence joins TRBV6-5 and TRBJ1-2; perhaps TRBD1 as D (6 bases). Trimming shortened V by 6 bases and J by 0 bases, and 11 bases separated the two germline ends. CDR1 MNHEY and CDR2 SVGAGI come from the germline V gene. The CDR3 sequence is 14 residues long. In nucleotides, the CDR3 is TGTGCCAGCAGCCGAAACAGGGCTAACTATGGCTACACCTTC. It is translated as CASSRNRANYGYTF.

The rearrangement links TRBV6-1 to TRBJ2-7; no firm D call. The CDR3 contains 13 residues. Trimming left V 6 bases short and J 7 bases short, with 16 bases between. Germline CDR1 and CDR2: MNHNS and SASEGT. CDR3 nucleotides: TGTGCCAGCAGGTGGAGTCTAGGCGGTGAGCAGTACTTC. The encoded protein is CASRWSLGGEQYF.

V usage is TRBV27 and J usage is TRBJ2-7; 12 nucleotides line up with TRBD2. Trimming removed 0 bases from V and 5 bases from J; junction bases left unmatched: 2. The CDR3 is 15 residues long. Germline lookup yields CDR1 MNHEY and CDR2 SMNVEV (reference sequence). The CDR3 nucleotides are TGTGCCAGCAGTTTATCCAGACTAGCGGGAGACGAGCAGTACTTC. Amino acids: CASSLSRLAGDEQYF.

As DNA, the CDR3 is TGTGCCAGCAGCTTAAGTAGCGCCGGGGAGCTGTTTTTT. Amino acid sequence: CASSLSSAGELFF. The chain combines TRBV7-9 with TRBJ2-2, with D possibly being TRBD2 (5 bases). This CDR3 has 13 residues. The ends were cut back, 2 bases at V and 6 bases at J, with 7 bases in the middle. Germline V CDR1 and CDR2: SEHNR, FQNEAQ (reference sequence).

This clone has only a few counts. The genes are TRBV18 and TRBJ1-5; TRBD1 might be the D (5 bases). The CDR3 loop spans 13 amino acids. The V end lost 4 bases, the J end lost 7 bases, and 11 bases lay between the germline ends. The V gene's germline CDR1 is KGHSH and CDR2 LQKENI. The CDR3 DNA is TGTGCCAGCTCACAGGGGACGGAGCAGCCCCAGCATTTT. This translates into CASSQGTEQPQHF.

The chain combines TRBV4-1 with TRBJ1-5, with 7 bases aligning to TRBD1. V dropped 3 bases and J dropped 5; count of bases not matched to a gene: 13. Germline V CDR1 and CDR2: MGHRA, YSYEKL. The CDR3 is 17 amino acids. CDR3 amino acids: CASSHFRGRGGHQPQHF. The CDR3 DNA reads TGCGCCAGCAGCCATTTTAGGGGGCGGGGGGGCCATCAGCCCCAGCATTTT.

The chain links TRBV18 to TRBJ2-1; TRBD2 aligns across 11 bases. Germline CDR1 and CDR2: KGHSH and LQKENI. The ends lost 4 bases at V and 1 base at J; junction bases unmatched: 12. CDR3 length equals 19 residues. The CDR3 DNA sequence: TGTGCCAGCTCACAACAGGGTTCCCGGACTAGCGGGTCCTACAATGAGCAGTTCTTC. Translated, it gives CASSQQGSRTSGSYNEQFF.

The chain uses TRBV7-9 and TRBJ1-2, with 8 bases that match TRBD1. Looked up from germline, CDR1 is SEHNR and CDR2 is FQNEAQ (reference sequence). J gave up 7 bases and V 5 bases, and 3 bases lay outside the gene matches. This CDR3 comprises 12 residues. The CDR3 reads CASSVDRGGYTF. The CDR3, as DNA: TGTGCCAGCAGCGTAGACAGGGGTGGCTACACCTTC. Using reference TRBV7-9 and TRBJ1-2 for the parts outside the CDR3, the full variable domain is DTGVSQNPRHKITKRGQNVTFRCDPISEHNRLYWYRQTLGQGPEFLTYFQNEAQLEKSRLLSDRFSAERPKGSFSTLEIQRTEQGDSAMYLCASSVDRGGYTFGSGTRLTVV.

V gene TRBV7-9 combines with J gene TRBJ1-6; D unresolved. CDR1 is SEHNR, CDR2 FQNEAQ, per germline (reference sequence). Trimming took 5 bases from V and 6 from J, leaving 17 bases between them. The CDR3 covers 16 residues. For the CDR3, the DNA is TGTGCCAGCAGCCTCTTCCGCGGTCTGAGTAATTCACCCCTCCACTTT. Its translation: CASSLFRGLSNSPLHF.

V gene TRBV5-1 combines with J gene TRBJ2-1; D not resolved. V lost 0 bases and J 4 bases, leaving 11 bases between the germline ends. This CDR3 has 15 amino acids. The germline V gene encodes CDR1 SGHRS and CDR2 YFSETQ. The CDR3 DNA follows: TGCGCCAGCAGCTTGGGTACTGCCGCATACAATGAGCAGTTCTTC. Protein sequence: CASSLGTAAYNEQFF.

A few counts support this clone. CDR3 amino acids: CASSFGGPYNEQFF. In nucleotides, the CDR3 is TGTGCCAGCAGCTTTGGGGGGCCCTACAATGAGCAGTTCTTC. The chain carries TRBV11-3 and TRBJ2-1; D tentatively reads TRBD1 or TRBD2 (6 bases each). The CDR3 contains 14 residues. CDR1 is SGHNT, CDR2 YENEEA, per germline. Trimming removed 3 bases from V and 2 bases from J, with 8 bases in between.

The rearrangement links TRBV27 to TRBJ1-4, with D perhaps TRBD1 (6 bases). CDR3 length: 16 amino acids. Deletions cut 0 bases from V and 8 bases from J, with 16 bases between. Germline assignment: CDR1 MNHEY and CDR2 SMNVEV (reference sequence). CDR3 sequence reads: CASSLSGQGFGEKLFF. The CDR3, as DNA: TGTGCCAGCAGTTTATCAGGGCAGGGGTTTGGCGAAAAACTGTTTTTT.

The genes are TRBV5-8 and TRBJ2-3; D not certain. The CDR3 spans 13 residues. Germline V gives CDR1 SGHTS, CDR2 YDEGEE. Trimming removed 6 bases at V and 3 bases at J, with 11 bases between. The CDR3 region has the DNA TGTGCCAGCATCTTCCCTGGTACAGATACGCAGTATTTT. Encoded protein: CASIFPGTDTQYF.

The chain couples TRBV19 to TRBJ2-6; D could derive from TRBD1 or TRBD2 (5 bases each). The CDR3 length is 15 residues. Germline V lookup: CDR1 LNHDA, CDR2 SQIVND (reference sequence). V lost 6 bases and J lost 4, with 13 bases in between. The CDR3 nucleotides are TGTGCCAGTAGCCTTGGGACCACGGGGGCCAACGTCCTGACTTTC. Protein: CASSLGTTGANVLTF.

CDR3 DNA sequence: TGTGCCAGCAGGGACTCCTCATACAATGAGCAGTTCTTC. Translated: CASRDSSYNEQFF. The rearrangement uses TRBV6-1 and TRBJ2-1; possible D gene TRBD2, 5 bases. There are 13 residues in the CDR3. V was cut by 6 bases and J by 4 bases, with 10 bases left in between. Germline CDR1 is MNHNS and CDR2 is SASEGT.

The J gene is TRBJ2-3, the V gene TRBV30; D call uncertain. The CDR3 length is 16 residues. Germline V gene data show CDR1 as GTSNPN and CDR2 as SVGIG (reference sequence). The V gene lost 0 bases and the J gene lost 0 bases, with 13 bases spanning the gap. The CDR3 loop reads CAWSVFRFSSTDTQYF. DNA for the CDR3: TGTGCCTGGAGTGTATTCCGGTTCTCTAGCACAGATACGCAGTATTTT.

V and J are TRBV7-6 and TRBJ2-2, with 7 bases identical to TRBD2. Germline loops: CDR1 SGHVS, CDR2 FNYEAQ. Losses at the gene ends were 2 bases for V and 5 bases for J; bases not matched to a gene: 2. The length of the CDR3 is 14 residues. The CDR3 loop reads CASSLREGTGELFF. The CDR3 coding sequence is TGTGCCAGCAGCTTAAGGGAGGGGACCGGGGAGCTGTTTTTT.

V and J are TRBV4-1 and TRBJ1-1; D gene ambiguous. CDR1 and CDR2 (germline): MGHRA, YSYEKL. CDR3 length equals 14 residues. V lost 5 bases and J lost 11, with 21 bases in between. This CDR3 reads CASSYPAEKRVAFF. The CDR3 DNA reads TGCGCCAGCAGCTATCCGGCGGAAAAAAGGGTTGCTTTCTTT.

The chain employs TRBV13 and TRBJ1-1; no clear D gene. The CDR3 totals 14 residues. Trimming left V 4 bases short and J 0 bases short, with 9 bases between. Germline CDR1 PRHDT, CDR2 FYEKMQ (reference sequence). The CDR3 sequence is CASSSLWMNTEAFF. CDR3 coding DNA: TGTGCCAGCAGCTCCTTGTGGATGAACACTGAAGCTTTCTTT.

The V and J genes are TRBV15 and TRBJ1-4; D is perhaps TRBD1 (6 bases). V lost 0 bases to trimming and J lost 4 bases, with 12 bases between them. The CDR3 spans 16 residues. Germline values: CDR1 LNHNV, CDR2 YYDKDF (reference sequence). DNA of the CDR3: TGTGCCACCAGCAGAGATCTTACAGGGCGTAATGAAAAACTGTTTTTT. This encodes CATSRDLTGRNEKLFF.

This clone came up a few times. The rearrangement links TRBV12-2 to TRBJ1-6; the table's D call TRBD1 went unverified against the DNA. TRBV12-2 is a pseudogene locus. CDR3 length: 18 amino acids. The CDR3 nucleotides are TGTGCAAGTCGCTTATATAAAAGGGGACAGAGAGGATATTCACCCCTCCACTTT. This translates into CASRLYKRGQRGYSPLHF.

V usage is TRBV19 and J usage is TRBJ2-6; a possible D gene is TRBD2 (6 bases). The V end was cut by 9 bases, the J end by 2 bases, with 20 bases between. The CDR3 sequence is 17 residues long. CDR1 and CDR2 (germline): LNHDA, SQIVND (reference sequence). CDR3 in amino acids: CASGGGAGTTGANVLTF. The CDR3 DNA reads TGTGCCAGCGGCGGCGGGGCCGGAACGACTGGGGCCAACGTCCTGACTTTC.

V gene TRBV19 combines with J gene TRBJ1-3, with no clear D. V gave up 1 base and J gave up 0 bases, with 7 bases separating them. The germline CDR1 and CDR2 sequences are LNHDA and SQIVND (reference sequence). CDR3 size: 15 residues. In nucleotides, the CDR3 is TGTGCCAGTAGTATAGCAGTCCGCTCTGGAAACACCATATATTTT. This sequence encodes CASSIAVRSGNTIYF. The variable domain in full, completed from reference TRBV19 and TRBJ1-3, reads DGGITQSPKYLFRKEGQNVTLSCEQNLNHDAMYWYRQDPGQGLRLIYYSQIVNDFQKGDIAEGYSVSREKKESFPLTVTSAQKNPTAFYLCASSIAVRSGNTIYFGEGSWLTVV.

The chain carries TRBV9 and TRBJ1-5, with D hard to call. Germline loops: CDR1 SGDLS, CDR2 YYNGEE. This CDR3 comprises 15 residues. Between the trimmed V and J ends, which lost 0 bases and 3 bases, there was a span of 10 bases. CDR3 sequence reads: CASSVASDFNQPQHF. CDR3 DNA: TGTGCCAGCAGCGTAGCGTCGGATTTCAATCAGCCCCAGCATTTT.